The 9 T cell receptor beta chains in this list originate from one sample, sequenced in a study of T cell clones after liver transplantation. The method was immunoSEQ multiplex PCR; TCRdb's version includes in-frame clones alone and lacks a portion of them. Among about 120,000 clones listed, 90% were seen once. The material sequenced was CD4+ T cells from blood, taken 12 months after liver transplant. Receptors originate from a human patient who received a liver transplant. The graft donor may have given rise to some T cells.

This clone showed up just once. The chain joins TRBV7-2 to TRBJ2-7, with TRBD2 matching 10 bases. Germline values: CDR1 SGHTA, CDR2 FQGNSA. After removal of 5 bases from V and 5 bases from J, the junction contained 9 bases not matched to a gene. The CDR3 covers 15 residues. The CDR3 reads CASSREAGGLNEQYF. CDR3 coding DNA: TGTGCCAGCAGCAGAGAAGCGGGAGGGCTAAACGAGCAGTACTTC.

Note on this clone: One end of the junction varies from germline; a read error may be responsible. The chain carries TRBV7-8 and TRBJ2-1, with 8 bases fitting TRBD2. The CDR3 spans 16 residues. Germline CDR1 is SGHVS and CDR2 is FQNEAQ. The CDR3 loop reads CASSVAGRSSYNEQFF. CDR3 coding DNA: TGTGCCAGCAGCGTAGCGGGACGTAGCTCCTACAATGAGCAGTTCTTC.

The CDR3 coding sequence is TGTGCCAGCAGCTACGGACAGGGGAACTACGAGCAGTACTTC. Protein product: CASSYGQGNYEQYF. The chain employs TRBV7-8 and TRBJ2-7; 9 bases map to TRBD1. The length of the CDR3 is 14 residues. Germline CDR1 is SGHVS and CDR2 is FQNEAQ. The V and J ends lost 4 bases and 3 bases, in that order; junction bases with no gene match: 4.

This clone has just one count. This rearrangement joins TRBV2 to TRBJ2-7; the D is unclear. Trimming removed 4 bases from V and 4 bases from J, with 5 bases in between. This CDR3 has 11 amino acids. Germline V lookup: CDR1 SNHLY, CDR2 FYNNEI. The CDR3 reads CASSVEYEQYF. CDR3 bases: TGTGCCAGCAGTGTCGAGTACGAGCAGTACTTC.

The CDR3 bases are TGTGCCAGCAGCCCAGAAGCAGGGCGCCCAGAGACCCAGTACTTC. Residues: CASSPEAGRPETQYF. The chain employs TRBV9 and TRBJ2-5, with TRBD1 as a possible D gene (5 bases). This CDR3 contains 15 residues. Deletions cut 4 bases from V and 4 bases from J, with 17 bases between. Germline lookup yields CDR1 SGDLS and CDR2 YYNGEE.

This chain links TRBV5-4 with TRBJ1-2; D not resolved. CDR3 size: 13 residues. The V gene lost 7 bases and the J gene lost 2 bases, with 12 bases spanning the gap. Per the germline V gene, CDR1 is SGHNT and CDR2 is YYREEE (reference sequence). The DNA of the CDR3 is TGTGCCAGCGGATGGGGAGACAACTATGGCTACACCTTC. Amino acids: CASGWGDNYGYTF.

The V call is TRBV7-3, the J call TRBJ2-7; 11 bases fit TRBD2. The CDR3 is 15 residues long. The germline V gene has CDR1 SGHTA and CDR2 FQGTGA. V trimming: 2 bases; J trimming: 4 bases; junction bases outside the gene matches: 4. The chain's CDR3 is CASSLLPSGRYEQYF. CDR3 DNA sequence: TGTGCCAGCAGCTTATTGCCTAGCGGGAGGTACGAGCAGTACTTC.

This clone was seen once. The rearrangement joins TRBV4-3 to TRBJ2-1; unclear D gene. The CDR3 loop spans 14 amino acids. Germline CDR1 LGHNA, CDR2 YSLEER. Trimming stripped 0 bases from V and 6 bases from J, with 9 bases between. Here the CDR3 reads CASSQDGLSNEQFF. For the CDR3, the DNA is TGCGCCAGCAGCCAAGACGGGCTCAGCAATGAGCAGTTCTTC.

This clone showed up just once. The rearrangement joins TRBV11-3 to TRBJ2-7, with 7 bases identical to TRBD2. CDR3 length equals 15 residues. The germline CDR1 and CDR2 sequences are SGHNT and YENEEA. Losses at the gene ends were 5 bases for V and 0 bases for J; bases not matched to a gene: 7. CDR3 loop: CASSGRGGGSYEQYF. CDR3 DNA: TGTGCCAGCAGCGGGCGCGGGGGTGGCTCCTACGAGCAGTACTTC.